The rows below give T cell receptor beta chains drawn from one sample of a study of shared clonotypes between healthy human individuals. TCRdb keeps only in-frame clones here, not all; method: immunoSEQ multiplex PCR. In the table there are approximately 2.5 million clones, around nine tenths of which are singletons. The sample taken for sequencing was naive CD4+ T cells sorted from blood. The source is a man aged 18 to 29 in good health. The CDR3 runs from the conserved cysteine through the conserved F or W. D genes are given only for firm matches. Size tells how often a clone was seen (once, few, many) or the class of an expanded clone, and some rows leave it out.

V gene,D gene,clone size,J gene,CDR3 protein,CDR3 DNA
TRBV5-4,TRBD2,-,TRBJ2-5,CASSRTSGRANWETQYF,TGTGCCAGCAGCCGGACTAGCGGGAGGGCTAACTGGGAGACCCAGTACTTC
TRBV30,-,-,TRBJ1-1,CAWSVPTEAFF,TGTGCCTGGAGTGTTCCGACCGAAGCTTTCTTT
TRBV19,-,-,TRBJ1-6,CASSIGDNRSPLHF,TGTGCCAGTAGTATCGGCGACAATAGGTCACCCCTCCACTTT
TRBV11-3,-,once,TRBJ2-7,CASSRRRGADAENEQYF,TGTGCCAGCAGCCGCCGAAGGGGGGCAGATGCGGAAAACGAGCAGTACTTC
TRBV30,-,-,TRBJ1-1,CAWSPIDTEAFF,TGTGCCTGGAGTCCGATCGACACTGAAGCTTTCTTT
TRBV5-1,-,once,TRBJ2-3,CASSLVEDTQYF,TGCGCCAGCAGCTTGGTTGAAGATACGCAGTATTTT
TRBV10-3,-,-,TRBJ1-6,CAISENQGGGANSPLHF,TGTGCCATCAGTGAGAATCAAGGGGGGGGAGCCAATTCACCCCTCCACTTT
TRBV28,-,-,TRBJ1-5,CASRALREVEPQHF,TGTGCCAGCAGGGCTCTCCGGGAAGTAGAGCCCCAGCATTTT
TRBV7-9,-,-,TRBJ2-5,CASSPPLGPNDQETQYF,TGTGCCAGCAGCCCCCCCCTCGGGCCGAACGACCAAGAGACCCAGTACTTC
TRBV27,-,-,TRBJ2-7,CASSLQVGYEQYF,TGTGCCAGCAGTTTACAAGTGGGGTACGAGCAGTACTTC
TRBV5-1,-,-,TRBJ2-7,CASSLREHYEQYF,TGCGCCAGCAGCTTGCGGGAACACTACGAGCAGTACTTC
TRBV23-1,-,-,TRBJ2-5,CASSHQLGGQETQYF,TGCGCCAGCAGTCACCAACTTGGAGGGCAAGAGACCCAGTACTTC
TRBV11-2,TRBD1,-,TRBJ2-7,CASSLVGGKDTVNEQYF,TGTGCCAGCAGCTTAGTAGGGGGCAAGGACACTGTTAACGAGCAGTACTTC
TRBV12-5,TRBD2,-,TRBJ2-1,CASGYSSGGSLYNEQFF,TGTGCTAGTGGTTACTCTAGCGGGGGCTCCTTATACAATGAGCAGTTCTTC
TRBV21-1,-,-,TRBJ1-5,CASSKPPGTGGGYSNQPQHF,TGTGCCAGCAGCAAACCCCCCGGGACAGGGGGCGGTTATAGCAATCAGCCCCAGCATTTT
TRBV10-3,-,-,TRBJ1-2,CATNRRQEDGYTF,TGTGCCACAAATAGGAGACAGGAAGATGGCTACACCTTC
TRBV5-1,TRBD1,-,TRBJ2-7,CASSRGQGLVYEQYF,TGCGCCAGCAGCCGAGGACAGGGTTTGGTCTACGAGCAGTACTTC
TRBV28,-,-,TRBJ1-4,CASSSPSKGTMVAPNEKLFF,TGTGCCAGCAGTTCCCCCTCCAAGGGGACTATGGTAGCACCTAATGAAAAACTGTTTTTT
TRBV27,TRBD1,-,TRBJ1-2,CASAGTGETAGYTF,TGTGCCAGTGCCGGGACAGGGGAGACGGCTGGCTACACCTTC
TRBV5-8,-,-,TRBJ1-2,CASSSGRYVYGYTF,TGTGCCAGCAGCTCCGGACGGTACGTCTATGGCTACACCTTC
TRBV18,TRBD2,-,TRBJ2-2,CASSPSLAELNTGELFF,TGTGCCAGCTCACCATCACTAGCGGAGCTGAACACCGGGGAGCTGTTTTTT
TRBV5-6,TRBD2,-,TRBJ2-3,CASSLAGGRAVRTDTQYF,TGTGCCAGCAGCTTGGCCGGCGGGAGAGCGGTCCGCACAGATACGCAGTATTTT
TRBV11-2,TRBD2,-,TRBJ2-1,CASSLLRETYNEQFF,TGTGCCAGCAGCTTATTGCGGGAGACCTACAATGAGCAGTTCTTC
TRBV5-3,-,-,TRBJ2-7,CARSSTGSYEQYF,TGTGCCAGAAGCTCAACAGGGTCCTACGAGCAGTACTTC
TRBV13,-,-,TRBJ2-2,CASSLGSFYEGGSGELFF,TGTGCCAGCAGCTTAGGCTCTTTCTATGAAGGGGGTTCCGGGGAGCTGTTTTTT
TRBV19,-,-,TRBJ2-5,CASSMRDSYQETQYF,TGTGCCAGTAGTATGCGGGACTCGTACCAAGAGACCCAGTACTTC
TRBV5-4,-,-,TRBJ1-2,CASSLDVGDYGYTF,TGTGCCAGCAGCTTGGATGTCGGGGACTATGGCTACACCTTC